This is a list of T cell receptor beta chains from one sample in a study of shared clonotypes between healthy human individuals. Libraries were prepared by immunoSEQ multiplex PCR; TCRdb keeps only in-frame clonotypes and omits some of them. The sample holds fewer than 2.5 million clones, approximately 94% seen once. Sequenced input: naive CD4+ T cells from PBMCs. The receptors derive from a man between 18 and 29 years old in good health. Some clones in this sample may be carry-over from other donors' samples. The CDR3 runs from the conserved cysteine through the conserved F or W. D genes are given only for firm matches. Rows may omit the clone size; those that give it use once, few, many or a size class.

V	J	D	size	CDR3	DNA
TRBV28	TRBJ1-4	.	.	CASSSLRTTNEKLFF	TGTGCCAGCAGTTCCCTCAGAACAACTAATGAAAAACTGTTTTTT
TRBV29-1	TRBJ1-1	.	.	CSVDHPGWRAFF	TGCAGCGTTGACCACCCCGGGTGGCGGGCTTTCTTT
TRBV7-2	TRBJ1-6	.	.	CASSLVAGLGSPLHF	TGTGCCAGCAGCTTAGTGGCAGGGTTGGGTTCACCCCTCCACTTT
TRBV10-3	TRBJ1-5	TRBD1	few	CAISEGRTGEPQHF	TGTGCCATCAGTGAAGGGCGGACAGGGGAGCCCCAGCATTTT
TRBV21-1	TRBJ1-1	.	.	CASSPPTGHTEAFF	TGTGCCAGCAGCCCCCCGACAGGGCACACTGAAGCTTTCTTT
TRBV6-5	TRBJ2-2	.	.	CASSYSTRGELFF	TGTGCCAGCAGTTACTCTACCCGCGGGGAGCTGTTTTTT
TRBV7-9	TRBJ1-2	.	.	CASSTNSREGGYTF	TGTGCCAGCAGCACAAATAGCAGGGAAGGCGGCTACACCTTC
TRBV7-8	TRBJ1-2	.	.	CASSHARTRKTYGYTF	TGTGCCAGCAGCCATGCCAGGACCCGAAAGACCTATGGCTACACCTTC
TRBV29-1	TRBJ2-2	.	few	CSVVGTLNTGELFF	TGCAGCGTCGTCGGGACATTGAACACCGGGGAGCTGTTTTTT
TRBV9	TRBJ2-5	.	.	CASSVGPNKETQYF	TGTGCCAGCAGCGTGGGACCGAACAAAGAGACCCAGTACTTC
TRBV10-1	TRBJ2-2	TRBD2	few	CASIPKREGPGELFF	TGCGCCAGCATCCCAAAGCGGGAGGGCCCCGGGGAGCTGTTTTTT
TRBV4-2	TRBJ2-1	TRBD2	.	CASSRPGRGTYNEQFF	TGTGCCAGCAGCCGCCCGGGGAGGGGCACCTACAATGAGCAGTTCTTC
TRBV2	TRBJ2-7	.	.	CASSEYGSYEQYF	TGTGCCAGCAGTGAATATGGCTCCTACGAGCAGTACTTC
TRBV5-1	TRBJ1-2	.	.	CASSFTQEGYTF	TGCGCCAGCAGCTTCACACAAGAAGGCTACACCTTC
TRBV27	TRBJ1-2	TRBD1	once	CASSQGAYGYTF	TGTGCCAGCAGTCAGGGGGCATATGGCTACACCTTC
TRBV18	TRBJ1-2	.	.	CASSPSGDPYGYTF	TGTGCCAGCTCACCATCGGGGGATCCGTATGGCTACACCTTC
TRBV5-5	TRBJ2-3	.	.	CASSLRTRADTQYF	TGTGCCAGCAGTCTTCGGACAAGAGCAGATACGCAGTATTTT
TRBV5-1	TRBJ2-1	.	few	CASTLEWNNEQFF	TGCGCCAGCACACTAGAGTGGAACAATGAGCAGTTCTTC
TRBV20-1	TRBJ2-2	.	few	CSAAFGGELFF	TGCAGTGCCGCGTTTGGCGGGGAGCTGTTTTTT
TRBV28	TRBJ2-7	.	.	CASSWDLWREQYF	TGTGCCAGCAGCTGGGACCTCTGGAGGGAGCAGTACTTC
TRBV27	TRBJ1-1	.	.	CASSSPGSEAFF	TGTGCCAGCAGCTCCCCGGGCAGTGAAGCTTTCTTT
TRBV14	TRBJ1-1	TRBD1	.	CASSLTTGREAFF	TGTGCCAGCAGCCTAACGACAGGGCGGGAAGCTTTCTTT
TRBV7-3	TRBJ1-1	.	.	CASSLMGENTEAFF	TGTGCCAGCAGCTTAATGGGCGAGAACACTGAAGCTTTCTTT
TRBV6-1	TRBJ2-5	.	.	CASITGLAETQYF	TGTGCCAGCATTACAGGGCTTGCGGAGACCCAGTACTTC
TRBV15	TRBJ2-5	TRBD2	.	CATSIPGLAETQYF	TGTGCCACCAGCATCCCGGGACTAGCAGAGACCCAGTACTTC
TRBV5-4	TRBJ2-1	.	.	CASSQVDGSSYNEQFF	TGTGCCAGCAGTCAAGTCGATGGTTCCTCCTACAATGAGCAGTTCTTC
TRBV18	TRBJ1-2	.	.	CASSRETGLYGYTF	TGTGCCAGCTCACGAGAGACAGGACTCTATGGCTACACCTTC
TRBV28	TRBJ2-3	.	once	CATLGGLWYAQYF	TGTGCCACCCTAGGTGGGTTATGGTATGCGCAGTATTTT
TRBV27	TRBJ2-7	TRBD2	.	CASSWGSGRSSYEQYF	TGTGCCAGCAGTTGGGGGAGCGGGAGGAGCTCCTACGAGCAGTACTTC
TRBV2	TRBJ2-7	TRBD1	.	CASSEQGAFYWQYF	TGTGCCAGCAGTGAACAGGGGGCGTTTTATTGGCAGTACTTC
TRBV5-6	TRBJ1-5	.	.	CASSYGGLYSNQPQHF	TGTGCCAGCAGCTACGGGGGACTCTATAGCAATCAGCCCCAGCATTTT
TRBV9	TRBJ2-3	TRBD2	.	CASSLSGSDTQYF	TGTGCCAGCAGCCTTAGCGGGAGTGATACGCAGTATTTT
TRBV11-2	TRBJ1-2	TRBD1	.	CASSGQGARGYTF	TGTGCCAGCAGCGGTCAGGGGGCGCGGGGCTACACCTTC
TRBV6-4	TRBJ2-3	TRBD1	.	CASSEGQGERDTQYF	TGTGCCAGCAGTGAAGGGCAGGGGGAGAGGGATACGCAGTATTTT
TRBV5-1	TRBJ1-2	TRBD1	few	CASSPTGLDGYTF	TGCGCCAGCAGCCCGACAGGGTTGGATGGCTACACCTTC
TRBV18	TRBJ2-7	.	.	CASSPGLPPYEQYF	TGTGCCAGCTCACCAGGGCTCCCCCCCTACGAGCAGTACTTC
TRBV19	TRBJ2-7	TRBD1	once	CASSIRTGPYEQYF	TGTGCCAGTAGTATTAGGACAGGGCCCTACGAGCAGTACTTC
TRBV4-1	TRBJ1-1	.	.	CASSLVDLLSEAFF	TGCGCCAGCAGCCTAGTAGACCTACTTTCTGAAGCTTTCTTT
TRBV9	TRBJ1-3	.	once	CASSVYSGRSGNTIYF	TGTGCCAGCAGCGTGTACTCGGGGCGCTCTGGAAACACCATATATTTT
TRBV6-1	TRBJ2-2	TRBD2	once	CASSVTSGSRTGELFF	TGTGCCAGCAGTGTAACTAGCGGGAGTCGGACCGGGGAGCTGTTTTTT
TRBV2	TRBJ1-2	.	.	CASSASGPWDRANYGYTF	TGTGCCAGCAGTGCGTCGGGACCCTGGGACCGAGCTAACTATGGCTACACCTTC